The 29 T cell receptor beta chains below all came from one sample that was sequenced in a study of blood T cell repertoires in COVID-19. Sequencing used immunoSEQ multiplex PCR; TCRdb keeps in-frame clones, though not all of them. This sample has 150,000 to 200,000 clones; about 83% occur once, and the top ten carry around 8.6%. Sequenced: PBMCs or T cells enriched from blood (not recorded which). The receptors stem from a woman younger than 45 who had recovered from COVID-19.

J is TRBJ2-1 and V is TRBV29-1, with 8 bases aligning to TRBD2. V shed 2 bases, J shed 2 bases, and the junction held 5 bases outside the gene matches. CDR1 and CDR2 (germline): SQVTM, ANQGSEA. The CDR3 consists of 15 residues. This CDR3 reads CSVERVAGPYNEQFF. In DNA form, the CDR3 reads TGCAGCGTTGAACGTGTAGCGGGGCCCTACAATGAGCAGTTCTTC.

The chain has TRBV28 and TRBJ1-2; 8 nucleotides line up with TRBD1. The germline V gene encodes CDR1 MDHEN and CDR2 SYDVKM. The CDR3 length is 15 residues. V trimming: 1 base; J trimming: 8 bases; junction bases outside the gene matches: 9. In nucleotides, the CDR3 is TGTGCCAGCAGTTTATACCCGACAGGGGCTGGCGGCTACACCTTC. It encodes CASSLYPTGAGGYTF.

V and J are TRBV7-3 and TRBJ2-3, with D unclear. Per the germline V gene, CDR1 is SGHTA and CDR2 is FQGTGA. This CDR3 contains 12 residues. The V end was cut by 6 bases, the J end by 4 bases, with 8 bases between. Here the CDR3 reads CASSSRSDTQYF. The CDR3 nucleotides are TGTGCCAGCAGTTCCCGTTCAGATACGCAGTATTTT.

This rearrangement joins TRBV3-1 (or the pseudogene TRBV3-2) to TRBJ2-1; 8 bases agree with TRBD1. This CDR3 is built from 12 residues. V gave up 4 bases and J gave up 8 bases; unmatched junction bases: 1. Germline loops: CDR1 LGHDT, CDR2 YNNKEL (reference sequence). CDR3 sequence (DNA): TGTGCCAGCAGCCCAGGGGGCGATGAGCAGTTCTTC. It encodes CASSPGGDEQFF.

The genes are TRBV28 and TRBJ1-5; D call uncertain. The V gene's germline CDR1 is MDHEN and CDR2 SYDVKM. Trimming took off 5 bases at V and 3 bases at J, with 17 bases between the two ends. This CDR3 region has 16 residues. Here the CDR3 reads CASSPTGNSINQPQHF. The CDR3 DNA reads TGTGCCAGCAGTCCCACGGGTAATAGTATCAATCAGCCCCAGCATTTT.

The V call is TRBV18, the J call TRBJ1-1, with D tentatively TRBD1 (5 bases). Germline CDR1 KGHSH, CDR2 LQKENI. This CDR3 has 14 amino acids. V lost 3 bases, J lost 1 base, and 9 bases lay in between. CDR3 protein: CASSPPGGNTEAFF. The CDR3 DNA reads TGTGCCAGCTCACCCCCGGGGGGGAACACTGAAGCTTTCTTT.

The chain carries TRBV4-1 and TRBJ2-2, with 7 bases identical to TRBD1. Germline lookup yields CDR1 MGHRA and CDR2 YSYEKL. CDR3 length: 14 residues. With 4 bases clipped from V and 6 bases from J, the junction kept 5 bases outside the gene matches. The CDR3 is CASSPIDRAGELFF. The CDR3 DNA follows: TGCGCCAGCAGCCCAATAGACAGGGCCGGGGAGCTGTTTTTT.

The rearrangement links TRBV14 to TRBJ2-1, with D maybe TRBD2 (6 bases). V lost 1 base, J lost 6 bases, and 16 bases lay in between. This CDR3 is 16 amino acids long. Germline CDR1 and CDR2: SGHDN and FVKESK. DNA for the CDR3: TGTGCCAGCAGCCAAGTCCCGGGACTCGTAGGCAATGAGCAGTTCTTC. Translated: CASSQVPGLVGNEQFF.

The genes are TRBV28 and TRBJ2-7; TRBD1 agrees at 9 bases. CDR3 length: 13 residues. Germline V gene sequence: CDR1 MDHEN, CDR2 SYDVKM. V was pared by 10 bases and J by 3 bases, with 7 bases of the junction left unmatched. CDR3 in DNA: TGTGCCACCATCGGGACAGGGCGCTACGAGCAGTACTTC. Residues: CATIGTGRYEQYF.

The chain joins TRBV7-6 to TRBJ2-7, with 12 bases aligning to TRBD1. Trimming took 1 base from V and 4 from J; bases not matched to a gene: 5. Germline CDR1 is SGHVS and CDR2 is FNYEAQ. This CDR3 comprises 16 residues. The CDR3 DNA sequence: TGTGCCAGCAGCTTAGGGGGGACAGGGGGCGCGTACGAGCAGTACTTC. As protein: CASSLGGTGGAYEQYF.

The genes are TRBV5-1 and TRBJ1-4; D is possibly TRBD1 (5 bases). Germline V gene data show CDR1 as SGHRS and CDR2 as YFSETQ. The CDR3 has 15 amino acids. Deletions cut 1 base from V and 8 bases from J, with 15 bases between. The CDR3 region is CASSLLSQGGEKLFF. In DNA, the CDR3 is TGCGCCAGCAGCTTGCTCAGCCAGGGAGGAGAAAAACTGTTTTTT.

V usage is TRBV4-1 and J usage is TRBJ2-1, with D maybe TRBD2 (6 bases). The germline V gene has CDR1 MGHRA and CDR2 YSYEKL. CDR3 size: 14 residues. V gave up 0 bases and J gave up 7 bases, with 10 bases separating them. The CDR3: CASSQDAGGNEQFF. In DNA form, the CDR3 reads TGCGCCAGCAGCCAAGATGCCGGGGGAAATGAGCAGTTCTTC.

The CDR3 is CASSPLTRRIHYEQYF. CDR3 DNA sequence: TGCGCCAGCAGTCCCTTGACTCGCCGAATCCACTACGAGCAGTACTTC. The gene calls are TRBV23-1 and TRBJ2-7; unclear D gene. TRBV23-1 is an open reading frame whose function is uncertain. Trimming cost V 4 bases and J 3 bases, with 19 bases left between them. The CDR3 totals 16 residues.

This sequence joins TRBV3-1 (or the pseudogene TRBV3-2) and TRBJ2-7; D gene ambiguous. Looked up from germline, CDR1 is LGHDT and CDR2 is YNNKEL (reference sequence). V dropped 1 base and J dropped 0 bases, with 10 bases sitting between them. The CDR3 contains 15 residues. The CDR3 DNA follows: TGTGCCAGCAGCCAAGGATTGCACATCTCCTACGAGCAGTACTTC. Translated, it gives CASSQGLHISYEQYF.

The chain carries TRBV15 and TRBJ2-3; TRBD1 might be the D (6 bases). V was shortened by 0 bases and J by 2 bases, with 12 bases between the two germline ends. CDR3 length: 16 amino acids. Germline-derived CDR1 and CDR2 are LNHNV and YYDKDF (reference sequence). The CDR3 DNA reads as TGTGCCACCAGCAGAGACCCAGGGGCTTCCACAGATACGCAGTATTTT. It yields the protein CATSRDPGASTDTQYF.

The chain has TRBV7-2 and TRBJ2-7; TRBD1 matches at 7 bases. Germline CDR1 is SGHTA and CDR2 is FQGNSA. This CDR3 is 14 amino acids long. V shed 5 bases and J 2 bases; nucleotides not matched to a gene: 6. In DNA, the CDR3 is TGTGCCAGCAGCCCACCGGACAGGCCCTACGAGCAGTACTTC. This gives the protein CASSPPDRPYEQYF.

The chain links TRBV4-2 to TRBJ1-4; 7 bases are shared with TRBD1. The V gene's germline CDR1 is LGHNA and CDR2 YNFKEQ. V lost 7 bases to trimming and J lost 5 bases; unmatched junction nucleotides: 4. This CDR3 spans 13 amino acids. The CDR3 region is CASKGAGNEKLFF. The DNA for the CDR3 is TGTGCCAGCAAGGGGGCCGGGAATGAAAAACTGTTTTTT.

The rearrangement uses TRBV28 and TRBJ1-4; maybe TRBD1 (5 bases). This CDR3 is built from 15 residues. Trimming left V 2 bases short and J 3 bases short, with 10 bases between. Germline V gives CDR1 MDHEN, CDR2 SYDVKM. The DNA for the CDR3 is TGTGCCAGCAGTTTAGGGGGGACGTCTAATGAAAAACTGTTTTTT. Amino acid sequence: CASSLGGTSNEKLFF.

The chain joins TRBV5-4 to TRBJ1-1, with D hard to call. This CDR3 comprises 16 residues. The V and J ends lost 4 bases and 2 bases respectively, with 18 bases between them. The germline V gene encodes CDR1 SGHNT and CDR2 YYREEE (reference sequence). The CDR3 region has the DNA TGTGCCAGCAGCCAGCCACAACGAGGGCTCAACACTGAAGCTTTCTTT. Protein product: CASSQPQRGLNTEAFF.

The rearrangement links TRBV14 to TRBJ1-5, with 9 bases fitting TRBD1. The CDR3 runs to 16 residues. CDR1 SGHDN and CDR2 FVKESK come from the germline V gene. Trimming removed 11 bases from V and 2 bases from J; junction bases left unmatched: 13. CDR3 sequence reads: CAGYGTGTARNQPQHF. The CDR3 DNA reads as TGTGCCGGTTACGGGACAGGGACCGCTCGCAATCAGCCCCAGCATTTT.

The CDR3 region has the DNA TGTGCCAGTAGTCCCAGGGACTACGAGCAGTACTTC. It translates to CASSPRDYEQYF. This chain joins TRBV19 and TRBJ2-7; D is possibly TRBD1 (5 bases). CDR3 length: 12 residues. Trimming cost V 5 bases and J 3 bases, with 8 bases left between them. CDR1 and CDR2 (germline): LNHDA, SQIVND (reference sequence).

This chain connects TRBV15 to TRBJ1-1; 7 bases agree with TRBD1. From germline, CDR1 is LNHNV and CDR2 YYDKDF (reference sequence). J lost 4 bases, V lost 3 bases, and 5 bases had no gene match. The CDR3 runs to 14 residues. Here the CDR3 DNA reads TGTGCCACCAGCAGTGACAGGGCCGTCACTGAAGCTTTCTTT. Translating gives CATSSDRAVTEAFF.

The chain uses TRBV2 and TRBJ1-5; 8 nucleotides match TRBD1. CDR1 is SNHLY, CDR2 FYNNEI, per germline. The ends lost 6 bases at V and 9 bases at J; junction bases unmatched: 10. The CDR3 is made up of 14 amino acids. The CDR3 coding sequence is TGTGCCAGCAGCGGAGACAGGGGTGGGGGGCCCCAGCATTTT. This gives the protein CASSGDRGGGPQHF.

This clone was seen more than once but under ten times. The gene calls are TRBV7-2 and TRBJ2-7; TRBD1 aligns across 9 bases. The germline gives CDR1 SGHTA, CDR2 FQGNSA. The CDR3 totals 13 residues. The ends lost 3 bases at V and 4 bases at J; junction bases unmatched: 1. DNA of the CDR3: TGTGCCAGCAGCTTGACAGGGGGATACGAGCAGTACTTC. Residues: CASSLTGGYEQYF.

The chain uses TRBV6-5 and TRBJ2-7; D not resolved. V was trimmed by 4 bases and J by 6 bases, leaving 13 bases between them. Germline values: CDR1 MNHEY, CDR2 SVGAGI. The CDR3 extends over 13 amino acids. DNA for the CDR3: TGTGCCAGCAGTTCAACGCGAGGTGGCGAGCAGTACTTC. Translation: CASSSTRGGEQYF.

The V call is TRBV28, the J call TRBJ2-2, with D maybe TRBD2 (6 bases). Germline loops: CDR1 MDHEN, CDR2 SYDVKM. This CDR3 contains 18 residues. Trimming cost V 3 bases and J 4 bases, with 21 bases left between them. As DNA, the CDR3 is TGTGCCAGCAGTTTTGTCGGACTACTTATTTCGTCCACCGGGGAGCTGTTTTTT. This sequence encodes CASSFVGLLISSTGELFF.

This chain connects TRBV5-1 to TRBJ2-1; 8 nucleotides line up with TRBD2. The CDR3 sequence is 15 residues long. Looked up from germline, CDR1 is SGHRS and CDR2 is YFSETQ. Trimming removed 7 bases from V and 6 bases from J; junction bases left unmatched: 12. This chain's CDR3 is CASVPPGLDSNEQFF. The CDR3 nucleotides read TGCGCCAGCGTACCACCGGGACTAGATTCCAATGAGCAGTTCTTC.

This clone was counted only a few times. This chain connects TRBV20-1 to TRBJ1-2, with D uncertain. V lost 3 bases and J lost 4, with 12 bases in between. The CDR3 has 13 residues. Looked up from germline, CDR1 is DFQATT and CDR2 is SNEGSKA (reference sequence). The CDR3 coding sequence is TGCAGTGCTAGTATGGCGGGAATCTATGGCTACACCTTC. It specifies CSASMAGIYGYTF.

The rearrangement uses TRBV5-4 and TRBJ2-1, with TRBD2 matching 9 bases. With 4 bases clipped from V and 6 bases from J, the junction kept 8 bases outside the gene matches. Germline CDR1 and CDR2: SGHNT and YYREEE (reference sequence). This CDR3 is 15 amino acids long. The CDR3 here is CASSQGGLALNEQFF. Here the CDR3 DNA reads TGTGCCAGCAGCCAGGGGGGACTAGCCCTCAATGAGCAGTTCTTC.